This is a list of T cell receptor beta chains from one sample in a study of shared T cell receptors in the human thymus. The data were produced by immunoSEQ multiplex PCR, yet TCRdb's version contains in-frame clones alone and is incomplete. The table includes approximately 490,000 clones, around three quarters detected once. This sample also belongs to another study, concerning human thymus T cells.

The sequenced material came from thymocytes. The receptor set was obtained from a boy in the first two years of life with a congenital heart defect. Both conserved end residues are part of each CDR3. The D gene is left open where the match is weak. Clone sizes are given selectively: once, few, many, or a class where the clone is expanded.

d_gene: TRBD1
len: 16
j_gene: TRBJ1-1
abundance: .
v_gene: TRBV10-3
CDR3aa: CAISPTGTGMNTEAFF
CDR3nt: TGTGCCATCAGTCCCACCGGGACAGGGATGAACACTGAAGCTTTCTTT

d_gene: TRBD1
len: 17
j_gene: TRBJ2-5
abundance: .
v_gene: TRBV13
CDR3aa: CASSYRDRGRFWETQYF
CDR3nt: TGTGCCAGCAGCTACCGGGACAGGGGGCGCTTCTGGGAGACCCAGTACTTC

d_gene: .
len: 14
j_gene: TRBJ2-5
abundance: .
v_gene: TRBV7-9
CDR3aa: CASSSRGSAETQYF
CDR3nt: TGTGCCAGCAGCTCTCGGGGGAGCGCGGAGACCCAGTACTTC

d_gene: TRBD1
len: 16
j_gene: TRBJ2-7
abundance: few
v_gene: TRBV19
CDR3aa: CASSHRGIATVYEQYF
CDR3nt: TGTGCCAGTAGTCACAGGGGGATTGCCACTGTCTACGAGCAGTACTTC

d_gene: .
len: 16
j_gene: TRBJ2-1
abundance: .
v_gene: TRBV25-1
CDR3aa: CASSESGAGHYNEQFF
CDR3nt: TGTGCCAGCAGTGAATCAGGAGCGGGCCACTACAATGAGCAGTTCTTC

d_gene: .
len: 15
j_gene: TRBJ2-7
abundance: .
v_gene: TRBV4-3
CDR3aa: CASSQVVEGSYEQYF
CDR3nt: TGCGCCAGCAGCCAAGTAGTTGAGGGTTCCTACGAGCAGTACTTC

d_gene: TRBD2
len: 17
j_gene: TRBJ2-3
abundance: .
v_gene: TRBV5-6
CDR3aa: CASSLKGAGPLTDTQYF
CDR3nt: TGTGCCAGCAGCTTGAAGGGAGCGGGGCCCCTCACAGATACGCAGTATTTT

d_gene: .
len: 18
j_gene: TRBJ2-6
abundance: .
v_gene: TRBV5-8
CDR3aa: CASSTGHLPDSGANVLTF
CDR3nt: TGTGCCAGCAGCACCGGACACTTACCCGACTCTGGGGCCAACGTCCTGACTTTC

d_gene: .
len: 15
j_gene: TRBJ2-3
abundance: .
v_gene: TRBV7-8
CDR3aa: CASSLVHRGGDTQYF
CDR3nt: TGTGCCAGCAGCTTAGTCCACAGGGGGGGAGATACGCAGTATTTT

d_gene: TRBD2
len: 17
j_gene: TRBJ2-5
abundance: few
v_gene: TRBV9
CDR3aa: CASSPSGSGTLKETQYF
CDR3nt: TGTGCCAGCAGCCCGTCAGGTAGCGGGACCTTAAAAGAGACCCAGTACTTC

d_gene: TRBD2
len: 14
j_gene: TRBJ2-3
abundance: once
v_gene: TRBV30
CDR3aa: CAWRFAGVTDTQYF
CDR3nt: TGTGCCTGGAGGTTCGCGGGAGTAACAGATACGCAGTATTTT

d_gene: TRBD2
len: 17
j_gene: TRBJ2-2
abundance: .
v_gene: TRBV5-4
CDR3aa: CASSHRTSGSTIGELFF
CDR3nt: TGTGCCAGCAGCCACAGGACTAGCGGATCCACAATCGGGGAGCTGTTTTTT

d_gene: TRBD2
len: 13
j_gene: TRBJ2-3
abundance: few
v_gene: TRBV4-2
CDR3aa: CACAGLAGDTQYF
CDR3nt: TGTGCCTGCGCCGGGCTAGCGGGAGATACGCAGTATTTT

d_gene: .
len: 18
j_gene: TRBJ2-6
abundance: .
v_gene: TRBV4-2
CDR3aa: CASSQHSGASSGANVLTF
CDR3nt: TGTGCCAGCAGCCAGCACAGTGGGGCCTCCTCTGGGGCCAACGTCCTGACTTTC

d_gene: .
len: 16
j_gene: TRBJ1-1
abundance: .
v_gene: TRBV27
CDR3aa: CASSFLTGHLNTEAFF
CDR3nt: TGTGCCAGCAGTTTTCTCACTGGACACCTGAACACTGAAGCTTTCTTT

d_gene: .
len: 13
j_gene: TRBJ2-7
abundance: few
v_gene: TRBV11-3
CDR3aa: CASSSWGSDEQYF
CDR3nt: TGTGCCAGCAGCTCCTGGGGTAGCGACGAGCAGTACTTC

d_gene: TRBD2
len: 19
j_gene: TRBJ2-1
abundance: .
v_gene: TRBV15
CDR3aa: CATSRGGWTSGVTYNEQFF
CDR3nt: TGTGCCACCAGCAGAGGGGGGTGGACTAGCGGGGTTACCTACAATGAGCAGTTCTTC

d_gene: .
len: 11
j_gene: TRBJ1-2
abundance: .
v_gene: TRBV11-3
CDR3aa: CASSDKYGYTF
CDR3nt: TGTGCCAGCAGCGACAAATATGGCTACACCTTC

d_gene: TRBD2
len: 17
j_gene: TRBJ2-3
abundance: once
v_gene: TRBV27
CDR3aa: CASSSPRTSGFGDTQYF
CDR3nt: TGTGCCAGCAGTTCCCCACGGACTAGCGGGTTTGGAGATACGCAGTATTTT

d_gene: TRBD1
len: 22
j_gene: TRBJ2-7
abundance: .
v_gene: TRBV14
CDR3aa: CASSQERGTGTGAHLPLYEQYF
CDR3nt: TGTGCCAGCAGCCAAGAAAGGGGAACCGGGACAGGGGCCCACCTCCCCCTCTACGAGCAGTACTTC

d_gene: .
len: 13
j_gene: TRBJ1-1
abundance: .
v_gene: TRBV19
CDR3aa: CASSILGNTEAFF
CDR3nt: TGTGCCAGTAGTATACTCGGGAACACTGAAGCTTTCTTT

d_gene: TRBD2
len: 17
j_gene: TRBJ2-1
abundance: .
v_gene: TRBV5-1
CDR3aa: CASSSSSGARSYNEQFF
CDR3nt: TGCGCCAGCAGCTCCTCTAGCGGGGCCAGATCCTACAATGAGCAGTTCTTC

d_gene: .
len: 9
j_gene: TRBJ2-2
abundance: .
v_gene: TRBV21-1
CDR3aa: CADNGELFF
CDR3nt: TGTGCAGACAACGGGGAGCTGTTTTTT

d_gene: .
len: 15
j_gene: TRBJ1-3
abundance: .
v_gene: TRBV6-5
CDR3aa: CASSHTSGEGNTIYF
CDR3nt: TGTGCCAGCAGCCATACCTCCGGGGAAGGAAACACCATATATTTT

d_gene: .
len: 14
j_gene: TRBJ2-3
abundance: .
v_gene: TRBV11-3
CDR3aa: CASSLARLRDTQYF
CDR3nt: TGTGCCAGCAGCTTAGCCCGCCTTCGGGATACGCAGTATTTT

d_gene: .
len: 11
j_gene: TRBJ1-1
abundance: .
v_gene: TRBV30
CDR3aa: CALDMDTEAFF
CDR3nt: TGTGCCTTGGACATGGACACTGAAGCTTTCTTT

d_gene: TRBD1
len: 13
j_gene: TRBJ1-1
abundance: .
v_gene: TRBV27
CDR3aa: CASSADRGTEAFF
CDR3nt: TGTGCCAGCAGTGCCGACAGGGGAACTGAAGCTTTCTTT

d_gene: .
len: 12
j_gene: TRBJ1-3
abundance: .
v_gene: TRBV21-1
CDR3aa: CAKGPGGNTIYF
CDR3nt: TGTGCCAAGGGACCGGGAGGGAACACCATATATTTT

d_gene: .
len: 15
j_gene: TRBJ1-4
abundance: .
v_gene: TRBV6-6
CDR3aa: CASSYGHFLNEKLFF
CDR3nt: TGTGCCAGCAGTTACGGACATTTTCTTAATGAAAAACTGTTTTTT

d_gene: TRBD2
len: 17
j_gene: TRBJ2-6
abundance: .
v_gene: TRBV4-2
CDR3aa: CASSLGLVSPGANVLTF
CDR3nt: TGTGCCAGCAGCCTTGGACTAGTGAGCCCTGGGGCCAACGTCCTGACTTTC

d_gene: .
len: 12
j_gene: TRBJ2-5
abundance: .
v_gene: TRBV5-5
CDR3aa: CASSSPGETQYF
CDR3nt: TGTGCCAGCAGCAGCCCAGGGGAGACCCAGTACTTC

d_gene: TRBD2
len: 14
j_gene: TRBJ2-1
abundance: many
v_gene: TRBV28
CDR3aa: CASSLAGGYNEQFF
CDR3nt: TGTGCCAGCAGTTTAGCGGGAGGCTACAATGAGCAGTTCTTC

d_gene: .
len: 16
j_gene: TRBJ1-2
abundance: once
v_gene: TRBV30
CDR3aa: CAWRYARTDKVYGYTF
CDR3nt: TGTGCCTGGAGATACGCTCGGACAGACAAAGTCTATGGCTACACCTTC

d_gene: TRBD2
len: 17
j_gene: TRBJ2-3
abundance: .
v_gene: TRBV4-2
CDR3aa: CASSQAGGGPYTDTQYF
CDR3nt: TGTGCCAGCAGCCAAGCGGGGGGAGGGCCTTACACAGATACGCAGTATTTT

d_gene: TRBD2
len: 16
j_gene: TRBJ2-5
abundance: .
v_gene: TRBV30
CDR3aa: CAWRPPGLAGGETQYF
CDR3nt: TGTGCCTGGAGACCACCGGGACTAGCGGGAGGAGAGACCCAGTACTTC

d_gene: .
len: 15
j_gene: TRBJ2-7
abundance: .
v_gene: TRBV9
CDR3aa: CASSVGGTLFSEQYF
CDR3nt: TGTGCCAGCAGCGTAGGCGGGACTCTTTTCAGCGAGCAGTACTTC